Below, 20 T cell receptor beta chains from the same sample are listed, as sequenced in a study of T-cell reconstitution after alpha-beta-depleted transplantation in children. Unique molecular identifiers were used in preparing the TCRbeta library. MiXCR was run by TCRdb on the PCR reads, yielding one entry per CDR3 protein. The sample includes fewer than 550,000 distinct CDR3 sequences, approximately 10% of them seen just once. The sample consisted of PBMCs, mostly from graft donor cells, taken 180 days after TCRalphabeta/CD19-depleted stem cell transplant. The receptors stem from a female patient aged 2 to 10 who had a stem cell transplant for aplastic anemia, so the T cells may come from the graft donor.

The genes are TRBV7-6 and TRBJ2-3, with 7 positions matching TRBD2. Germline-derived CDR1 and CDR2 are SGHVS and FNYEAQ. CDR3 size: 15 residues. With V trimmed by 5 bases and J by 0 bases, 5 bases remained unmatched. For the CDR3, the DNA is TGTGCCAGCAGCATCCGGGGGGTCAGCACAGATACGCAGTATTTT. It translates to CASSIRGVSTDTQYF.

This chain joins TRBV7-9 and TRBJ2-7; a possible D gene is TRBD1 (5 bases). Germline V gene data show CDR1 as SEHNR and CDR2 as FQNEAQ (reference sequence). The CDR3 loop spans 12 amino acids. V was trimmed by 6 bases and J by 1 base, leaving 7 bases between them. The CDR3 loop reads CASRGQSYEQYF. CDR3 in DNA: TGTGCCAGCAGAGGACAATCCTACGAGCAGTACTTC.

V gene TRBV15 combines with J gene TRBJ2-1; 9 nucleotides align to TRBD2. J gave up 9 bases and V 6 bases, and 6 bases lay outside the gene matches. The CDR3 has 13 residues. Per the germline V gene, CDR1 is LNHNV and CDR2 is YYDKDF (reference sequence). CDR3 nucleotides: TGTGCCACCAGGGGCCTAGCGGGAACTGAGCAGTTCTTC. Translated, it gives CATRGLAGTEQFF.

This clonotype was counted ten times or more. The chain couples TRBV27 to TRBJ2-7, with D possibly matching TRBD2 (5 bases). V was cut by 6 bases and J by 0 bases, with 9 bases left in between. Germline CDR1 reads MNHEY; CDR2 reads SMNVEV (reference sequence). The CDR3 sequence is 13 residues long. The CDR3 DNA sequence: TGTGCCAGCAGGGGAGAACCCTCCTACGAGCAGTACTTC. This encodes CASRGEPSYEQYF.

This clonotype came up a few times. The chain joins TRBV12-3 or TRBV12-4 to TRBJ2-1; either TRBD1 or TRBD2 may supply D (5 bases each). This CDR3 has 15 residues. Deletions cut 2 bases from V and 3 bases from J, with 11 bases between. In nucleotides, the CDR3 is TGTGCCAGCAGTTTAAGGGACCTACTCTACAATGAGCAGTTCTTC. It encodes CASSLRDLLYNEQFF.

The rearrangement uses TRBV14 and TRBJ2-6, with D hard to call. V lost 4 bases and J lost 0, with 16 bases in between. The length of the CDR3 is 18 residues. CDR1 SGHDN and CDR2 FVKESK come from the germline V gene. CDR3 bases: TGTGCCAGCAGCCCTAGGTTCTACGCCCTCTCTGGGGCCAACGTCCTGACTTTC. Protein sequence: CASSPRFYALSGANVLTF.

This clonotype was seen ten or more times. The V call is TRBV5-1, the J call TRBJ2-1; tentatively, D is TRBD1 (5 bases). This CDR3 has 12 amino acids. Germline V CDR1 and CDR2: SGHRS, YFSETQ. Trimming removed 3 bases from V and 6 bases from J, with 7 bases in between. CDR3 in amino acids: CASSSRGNEQFF. In DNA, the CDR3 is TGCGCCAGCAGCTCTAGGGGCAATGAGCAGTTCTTC.

The chain is built from TRBV6-5 and TRBJ2-7; TRBD2 agrees at 9 bases. Germline loops: CDR1 MNHEY, CDR2 SVGAGI. The trim removed 2 bases at V and 7 bases at J, leaving 21 bases unmatched. The CDR3 consists of 19 residues. CDR3 bases: TGTGCCAGCAGTTACAGTATGGTTGGTAGCGGGAGAGGTATCAGGGAGCAGTACTTC. It codes for CASSYSMVGSGRGIREQYF.

CDR3 nucleotide sequence: TGTGCCAGCAGCTTCGGACAGGGCAGCAATGAAAAACTGTTTTTT. Translation gives CASSFGQGSNEKLFF. V gene TRBV7-2 combines with J gene TRBJ1-4; 8 bases align to TRBD1. V lost 3 bases, J lost 5 bases, and 5 bases stayed unmatched. This CDR3 is 15 amino acids long. The germline V gene encodes CDR1 SGHTA and CDR2 FQGNSA.

The CDR3 nucleotides read TGTGCCAGCAGTTACTCGCAGGCTAGCGGGAGGTCCTGGTACAATGAGCAGTTCTTC. Its protein product is CASSYSQASGRSWYNEQFF. The V gene is TRBV6-5, the J gene TRBJ2-1; 11 bases agree with TRBD2. With V trimmed by 0 bases and J by 4 bases, 11 bases remained unmatched. CDR1 is MNHEY and CDR2 is SVGAGI in the germline V gene. The CDR3 spans 19 residues.

This clonotype has more than one count but fewer than ten. The chain is built from TRBV20-1 and TRBJ1-4; D not certain. Trimming took off 4 bases at V and 7 bases at J, with 13 bases between the two ends. The CDR3 runs to 13 residues. Per the germline V gene, CDR1 is DFQATT and CDR2 is SNEGSKA (reference sequence). CDR3 protein: CSATGISGEKLFF. CDR3 DNA: TGCAGTGCTACGGGCATCTCCGGTGAAAAACTGTTTTTT.

In its sample, this clonotype was seen a few times. The chain has TRBV15 and TRBJ1-2; D ambiguous. The germline CDR1 and CDR2 sequences are LNHNV and YYDKDF (reference sequence). This CDR3 contains 15 residues. V was cut by 0 bases and J by 4 bases, with 12 bases left in between. CDR3 protein: CATSRDLAPGYGYTF. The CDR3 coding sequence is TGTGCCACCAGCAGAGACTTGGCACCCGGCTATGGCTACACCTTC. The full variable domain, its missing parts supplied by reference TRBV15 and TRBJ1-2, is DAMVIQNPRYQVTQFGKPVTLSCSQTLNHNVMYWYQQKSSQAPKLLFHYYDKDFNNEADTPDNFQSRRPNTSFCFLDIRSPGLGDTAMYLCATSRDLAPGYGYTFGSGTRLTVV.

This clonotype was observed at least ten times. This chain links TRBV4-3 with TRBJ2-1; possible D gene TRBD2, 5 bases. This CDR3 comprises 15 residues. Germline V gene data show CDR1 as LGHNA and CDR2 as YSLEER. V dropped 1 base and J dropped 8 bases, with 15 bases sitting between them. CDR3 sequence reads: CASSQALLGVDEQFF. CDR3 bases: TGCGCCAGCAGCCAAGCCTTACTAGGAGTAGATGAGCAGTTCTTC.

The V gene is TRBV11-2, the J gene TRBJ2-3, with 10 bases fitting TRBD2. CDR3 size: 15 residues. Losses at the gene ends were 1 base for V and 8 bases for J; bases not matched to a gene: 6. The germline gives CDR1 SGHAT, CDR2 FQNNGV. CDR3: CASSLGSGRSFTQYF. The CDR3 DNA reads as TGTGCCAGCAGCTTAGGTAGCGGGAGGTCCTTTACGCAGTATTTT.

This clonotype was counted many times. This chain links TRBV7-9 with TRBJ2-2, with TRBD1 matching over 7 bases. The V and J ends lost 1 base and 1 base, in that order; junction bases with no gene match: 3. CDR1 SEHNR and CDR2 FQNEAQ come from the germline V gene (reference sequence). The CDR3 consists of 16 residues. CDR3 region: CASSLEGGRNTGELFF. The CDR3 coding sequence is TGTGCCAGCAGCTTAGAAGGGGGCAGGAACACCGGGGAGCTGTTTTTT.

CDR3 residues: CASSLSGNEQYF. As DNA, the CDR3 is TGTGCCAGCAGTTTATCAGGGAACGAGCAGTACTTC. This chain connects TRBV28 to TRBJ2-7; D possibly corresponds to TRBD1 (5 bases). V gave up 1 base and J gave up 5 bases, with 6 bases separating them. Germline lookup yields CDR1 MDHEN and CDR2 SYDVKM. The CDR3 has 12 amino acids.

This chain connects TRBV20-1 to TRBJ2-5; D not resolved. The ends were cut back, 5 bases at V and 0 bases at J, with 10 bases in the middle. CDR1 is DFQATT and CDR2 is SNEGSKA in the germline V gene (reference sequence). The CDR3 loop spans 13 amino acids. CDR3 sequence reads: CSAGSYYQETQYF. As DNA, the CDR3 is TGCAGTGCTGGCTCGTATTACCAAGAGACCCAGTACTTC.

This clonotype has more than one count but fewer than ten. The chain joins TRBV11-2 to TRBJ2-7; tentatively, D is TRBD1 (6 bases). This CDR3 comprises 16 residues. Trimming left V 2 bases short and J 0 bases short, with 14 bases between. Per the germline V gene, CDR1 is SGHAT and CDR2 is FQNNGV. The CDR3, as DNA: TGTGCCAGCAGCTTACGAGACAGGCTGAGCTCCTACGAGCAGTACTTC. It encodes CASSLRDRLSSYEQYF.

Only a few counts were recorded for this clonotype. CDR3 bases: TGTGCCAGCAGGCGCCCAACCAGGGGCCAAGAGACCCAGTACTTC. Its protein product is CASRRPTRGQETQYF. V and J are TRBV7-9 and TRBJ2-5, with D tentatively TRBD1 (6 bases). The CDR3 has 15 residues. Germline V gene lookup returns CDR1 SEHNR and CDR2 FQNEAQ (reference sequence). Trimming shortened V by 6 bases and J by 1 base, and 15 bases separated the two germline ends.

This clonotype was seen more than once but under ten times. The chain is built from TRBV15 and TRBJ2-5; D is ambiguous. CDR1 LNHNV and CDR2 YYDKDF come from the germline V gene (reference sequence). V gave up 4 bases and J gave up 5 bases, with 17 bases separating them. This CDR3 has 15 residues. CDR3 DNA: TGTGCCACCAGCAAAGGTGGTATGGGGTTGGAGACCCAGTACTTC. Residues: CATSKGGMGLETQYF.